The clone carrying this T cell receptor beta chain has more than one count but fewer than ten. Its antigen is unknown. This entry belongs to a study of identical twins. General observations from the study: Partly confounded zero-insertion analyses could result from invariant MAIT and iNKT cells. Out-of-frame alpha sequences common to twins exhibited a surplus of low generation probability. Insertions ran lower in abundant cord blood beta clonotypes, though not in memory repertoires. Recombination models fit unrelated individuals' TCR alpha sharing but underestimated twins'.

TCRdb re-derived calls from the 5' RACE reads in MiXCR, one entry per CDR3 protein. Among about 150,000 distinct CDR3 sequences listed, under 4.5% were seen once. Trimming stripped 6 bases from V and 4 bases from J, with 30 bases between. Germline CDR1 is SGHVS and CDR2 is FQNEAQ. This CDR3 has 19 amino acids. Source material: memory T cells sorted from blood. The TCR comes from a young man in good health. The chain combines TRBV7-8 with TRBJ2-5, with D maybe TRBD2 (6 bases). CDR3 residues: CASSRPRGSGLRVGETQYF. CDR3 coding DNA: TGTGCCAGCAGTCGACCTCGGGGTAGCGGCCTAAGGGTGGGAGAGACCCAGTACTTC. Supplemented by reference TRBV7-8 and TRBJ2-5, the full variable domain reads GAGVSQSPRYKVAKRGQDVALRCDPISGHVSLFWYQQALGQGPEFLTYFQNEAQLDKSGLPSDRFFAERPEGSVSTLKIQRTQQEDSAVYLCASSRPRGSGLRVGETQYFGPGTRLLVL.